Shown below are 23 T cell receptor beta chains from a single sample sequenced in a study of T cells in Graves' hyperthyroidism and ophthalmopathy. The investigators amplified TCR beta CDR3 regions from RNA transcripts. The HTBI primer set was used in a first-round RT-PCR of the TCR CDR3. TCRdb recomputed calls from the multiplex PCR reads with MiXCR, one row per CDR3 protein. The table lists approximately 360,000 distinct CDR3 sequences, around 16% of them singletons. Sample: blood. All receptors come from a woman between 18 and 30 years old with Graves' hyperthyroidism that later progressed to Graves' ophthalmopathy.

This clonotype was seen repeatedly, ten times or more. The chain joins TRBV2 to TRBJ2-1, with TRBD2 matching 10 bases. The CDR3 spans 14 residues. Trimming cost V 5 bases and J 8 bases; bases outside gene matches: 6. The V gene's germline CDR1 is SNHLY and CDR2 FYNNEI. The CDR3 reads CASSSGRAVDEQFF. CDR3 bases: TGTGCCAGCAGTAGCGGGAGGGCCGTAGATGAGCAGTTCTTC.

Remarks on this clonotype: A much larger clone differs by one base, so this may be a read error. The chain joins TRBV3-1 to TRBJ1-1, with D unresolved. Trimming cost V 1 base and J 1 base, with 16 bases left between them. CDR3 length: 17 residues. Germline lookup yields CDR1 LGHDT and CDR2 YNNKEL (reference sequence). This CDR3 is CASSQVYRIEGNTEAFF. CDR3 coding DNA: TGTGCCAGCAGCCAAGTATATCGGATCGAGGGGAACACTGAAGCTTTCTTT.

This clonotype came up a few times. V usage is TRBV20-1 and J usage is TRBJ1-5; the match to TRBD1 covers 7 bases. CDR3 size: 16 residues. Germline V gene data show CDR1 as DFQATT and CDR2 as SNEGSKA (reference sequence). J lost 5 bases, V lost 0 bases, and 10 bases had no gene match. The CDR3 bases are TGCAGTGCTAGAGATCGTGACAGGGCGACTTATCAGCCCCAGCATTTT. Translation gives CSARDRDRATYQPQHF.

This clonotype has just a few counts. V usage is TRBV9 and J usage is TRBJ2-2; D may be TRBD1 (5 bases). V gave up 5 bases and J gave up 1 base, with 15 bases separating them. CDR1 and CDR2 (germline): SGDLS, YYNGEE. The CDR3 has 16 residues. CDR3 protein: CASRARGSRNTGELFF. The DNA for the CDR3 is TGTGCCAGCAGGGCTAGGGGCTCCCGGAACACCGGGGAGCTGTTTTTT.

As concerns this clonotype: A much larger clonotype is one base distant, so this may be a read error. The J gene is TRBJ2-1, the V gene TRBV20-1; D gene uncertain. This CDR3 spans 14 amino acids. Per the germline V gene, CDR1 is DFQATT and CDR2 is SNEGSKA (reference sequence). This chain's CDR3 is CSASPVSSYNDQFF. The CDR3 nucleotides read TGCAGTGCTAGTCCTGTTAGCTCCTACAATGATCAGTTCTTC.

This clonotype was seen ten or more times. The chain carries TRBV2 and TRBJ1-2, with D unclear. Trimming stripped 4 bases from V and 8 bases from J, with 17 bases between. The CDR3 extends over 14 amino acids. Germline loops: CDR1 SNHLY, CDR2 FYNNEI. CDR3 nucleotides: TGTGCCAGCAGTGCCAGTAAAGGGTTGGAGGGCTACACCTTC. Translated: CASSASKGLEGYTF.

This clonotype was recorded many times. The chain is built from TRBV5-6 and TRBJ2-7; TRBD1 matches at 8 bases. Germline V lookup: CDR1 SGHDT, CDR2 YYEEEE. The CDR3 is made up of 13 amino acids. Trimming at V came to 5 bases and at J to 2 bases, leaving 3 bases not matched to a gene. The chain's CDR3 is CASRETGAYEQYF. The CDR3 DNA reads TGTGCCAGCAGGGAGACAGGGGCCTACGAGCAGTACTTC.

This clonotype was seen many times. The chain has TRBV28 and TRBJ2-3; D is unclear. The V gene lost 10 bases and the J gene lost 2 bases, with 13 bases spanning the gap. The germline V gene has CDR1 MDHEN and CDR2 SYDVKM. The CDR3 consists of 13 residues. CDR3: CATQGVPTDTQYF. CDR3 nucleotide sequence: TGTGCCACACAAGGTGTACCCACAGATACGCAGTATTTT. The variable domain in full, with the rest retrieved from reference TRBV28 and TRBJ2-3, is DVKVTQSSRYLVKRTGEKVFLECVQDMDHENMFWYRQDPGLGLRLIYFSYDVKMKEKGDIPEGYSVSREKKERFSLILESASTNQTSMYLCATQGVPTDTQYFGPGTRLTVL.

This clonotype was found a few times. The chain combines TRBV5-1 with TRBJ2-1; D is uncertain. CDR1 is SGHRS and CDR2 is YFSETQ in the germline V gene. The CDR3 sequence is 13 residues long. Trimming took off 0 bases at V and 8 bases at J, with 9 bases between the two ends. The CDR3, as DNA: TGCGCCAGCAGCTTGGACACGGGTTATGAGCAGTTCTTC. Its protein product is CASSLDTGYEQFF.

Ten or more counts support this clonotype. The V and J genes are TRBV28 and TRBJ1-1, with D perhaps matching TRBD1 (6 bases). The V and J ends lost 9 bases and 1 base respectively, with 18 bases between them. There are 15 residues in the CDR3. Germline V gives CDR1 MDHEN, CDR2 SYDVKM. CDR3 region: CASKDSSTQNTEAFF. CDR3 coding DNA: TGTGCCAGTAAGGACAGCTCCACTCAGAACACTGAAGCTTTCTTT. The complete variable domain, with remaining parts taken from reference TRBV28 and TRBJ1-1, reads DVKVTQSSRYLVKRTGEKVFLECVQDMDHENMFWYRQDPGLGLRLIYFSYDVKMKEKGDIPEGYSVSREKKERFSLILESASTNQTSMYLCASKDSSTQNTEAFFGQGTRLTVV.

In its sample, this clonotype was seen many times. The chain employs TRBV5-1 and TRBJ2-2; perhaps TRBD2 as D (5 bases). This CDR3 is built from 15 residues. The germline gives CDR1 SGHRS, CDR2 YFSETQ. V gave up 3 bases and J gave up 0 bases, with 9 bases separating them. The CDR3 DNA sequence: TGCGCCAGCAGCTCTAGCAGTTCGAACACCGGGGAGCTGTTTTTT. This encodes CASSSSSSNTGELFF.

The table lists this clonotype with a few counts. The rearrangement joins TRBV20-1 to TRBJ2-2; 10 bases are shared with TRBD2. Per germline, CDR1 DFQATT and CDR2 SNEGSKA (reference sequence). V trimming: 5 bases; J trimming: 4 bases; junction bases outside the gene matches: 4. The CDR3 spans 14 residues. CDR3 bases: TGCAGTGCTCGCCGGACTAGCGGCACCGGGGAGCTGTTTTTT. Protein product: CSARRTSGTGELFF.

This clonotype showed up many times. The J gene is TRBJ2-5, the V gene TRBV20-1; 14 bases are a match to TRBD2. The V gene end was trimmed by 0 bases and the J gene end by 1 base; junction bases not matched to a gene: 4. The CDR3 extends over 17 amino acids. Germline CDR1 reads DFQATT; CDR2 reads SNEGSKA (reference sequence). The CDR3 DNA reads TGCAGTGCTAGAGATTTGACTAGCGGGAGGGTCCAAGAGACCCAGTACTTC. Its protein product is CSARDLTSGRVQETQYF.

In its sample, this clonotype was seen many times. V and J are TRBV2 and TRBJ2-5; 14 positions agree with TRBD2. The V gene end was trimmed by 5 bases and the J gene end by 7 bases; junction bases not matched to a gene: 6. Germline CDR1 SNHLY, CDR2 FYNNEI. This CDR3 comprises 15 residues. The CDR3 DNA reads as TGTGCCAGCAGTTCGGGACTAGCGGGAGTGGGGACCCAGTACTTC. This sequence encodes CASSSGLAGVGTQYF. Variable domain in full (rest from reference TRBV2 and TRBJ2-5): EPEVTQTPSHQVTQMGQEVILRCVPISNHLYFYWYRQILGQKVEFLVSFYNNEISEKSEIFDDQFSVERPDGSNFTLKIRSTKLEDSAMYFCASSSGLAGVGTQYFGPGTRLLVL.

The CDR3 here is CASSQEDRNYGYTF. CDR3 nucleotides: TGTGCCAGCAGCCAAGAGGACAGAAACTATGGCTACACCTTC. The chain combines TRBV4-2 with TRBJ1-2; D might be TRBD1 (6 bases). Germline CDR1 is LGHNA and CDR2 is YNFKEQ. The CDR3 runs 14 residues. V was trimmed by 0 bases and J by 2 bases, leaving 7 bases between them.

The chain uses TRBV4-2 and TRBJ2-1; TRBD1 might be the D (6 bases). The ends were cut back, 5 bases at V and 0 bases at J, with 20 bases in the middle. The germline gives CDR1 LGHNA, CDR2 YNFKEQ. The CDR3 is 18 residues long. CDR3 residues: CASSLRATDSISYNEQFF. The CDR3 coding sequence is TGTGCCAGCAGCTTACGTGCGACGGACAGTATCTCCTACAATGAGCAGTTCTTC.

This clonotype occurred many times. The chain combines TRBV9 with TRBJ2-7; D is undetermined. Germline CDR1 and CDR2: SGDLS and YYNGEE. The CDR3 covers 14 residues. V lost 4 bases to trimming and J lost 0 bases, with 11 bases between them. The CDR3 sequence is CASSQASSSYEQYF. The CDR3 DNA sequence: TGTGCCAGCAGCCAGGCCAGTTCCTCCTACGAGCAGTACTTC.

This clonotype came up many times. The CDR3 bases are TGTGCCTGGAGTTCCCGGGGGTATCAGCCCCAGCATTTT. Its translation: CAWSSRGYQPQHF. The rearrangement uses TRBV30 and TRBJ1-5; D is possibly TRBD1 (5 bases). Trimming left V 2 bases short and J 5 bases short, with 10 bases between. CDR3 size: 13 residues. CDR1 and CDR2 from the germline V gene are GTSNPN and SVGIG (reference sequence). Based on the CDR3 plus reference TRBV30 and TRBJ1-5, the full variable domain is SQTIHQWPATLVQPVGSPLSLECTVEGTSNPNLYWYRQAAGRGLQLLFYSVGIGQISSEVPQNLSASRPQDRQFILSSKKLLLSDSGFYLCAWSSRGYQPQHFGDGTRLSIL.

This chain links TRBV7-9 with TRBJ1-2, with a possible D match to TRBD1 (5 bases). V was shortened by 4 bases and J by 6 bases, with 9 bases between the two germline ends. CDR3 length: 12 residues. Germline CDR1 reads SEHNR; CDR2 reads FQNEAQ (reference sequence). The CDR3 DNA follows: TGTGCCAGCAGCTGGACAAGAGATGGCTACACCTTC. This translates into CASSWTRDGYTF.

This clonotype has a count of ten or more. The rearrangement links TRBV27 to TRBJ1-1; no clear D gene. Trimming left V 3 bases short and J 1 base short, with 9 bases between. The length of the CDR3 is 14 residues. Germline lookup yields CDR1 MNHEY and CDR2 SMNVEV (reference sequence). Here the CDR3 reads CASSLTPANTEAFF. The CDR3 DNA follows: TGTGCCAGCAGTTTGACCCCTGCGAACACTGAAGCTTTCTTT.

This clonotype was observed once. This may be a read error, as it is one base from a much larger clone. The chain has TRBV7-2 and TRBJ1-4; D unresolved. Per the germline V gene, CDR1 is SGHTA and CDR2 is FQGNSA. The CDR3 covers 12 residues. The CDR3 spells CASSRTGERLFF. In DNA form, the CDR3 reads TGTGCCAGCAGCCGGACTGGTGAAAGACTGTTTTTT.

This clonotype was seen ten or more times. The V call is TRBV20-1, the J call TRBJ2-7; D may be TRBD1 or TRBD2 (5 bases each). Germline V lookup: CDR1 DFQATT, CDR2 SNEGSKA (reference sequence). The length of the CDR3 is 13 residues. Trimming removed 7 bases from V and 1 base from J, with 14 bases in between. The CDR3 sequence is CSVKRGRSYEQYF. CDR3 DNA sequence: TGCAGTGTTAAAAGGGGACGGTCCTACGAGCAGTACTTC.

This clonotype was seen ten or more times. The rearrangement uses TRBV6-1 and TRBJ1-2; D gene uncertain. Germline V gene lookup returns CDR1 MNHNS and CDR2 SASEGT. V was trimmed by 6 bases and J by 0 bases, leaving 14 bases between them. CDR3 size: 15 residues. CDR3 sequence (DNA): TGTGCCAGCAGGGATACAGTCTTGGCTAACTATGGCTACACCTTC. Its translation is CASRDTVLANYGYTF.